This TCR beta chain was recorded in a study of long-term antiretroviral therapy in people with HIV. Study in general: There is a gap of about a decade between the earliest samples and the later 2015 immediate-ART recommendation.

Findings and limits, study-wide: Controls exceeded HIV repertoires in CDR3 length range.

The run of the v3.0 immunoSEQ assay was at survey level. Using immunoSEQ multiplex PCR, the repertoire was profiled, and TCRdb retains in-frame clones only, with some absent. The sample shows under 45,000 clones, 83% of them seen only once. Comment on this clone: The antigen is undetermined.

Germline V gene data show CDR1 as MDHEN and CDR2 as SYDVKM. The CDR3 runs to 16 residues. V trimming: 6 bases; J trimming: 1 base; junction bases outside the gene matches: 8. V and J are TRBV28 and TRBJ1-5, with 8 bases lining up with TRBD1. Sequences were derived from unsorted PBMCs, sampled 1 year after starting antiretroviral therapy. The sequence was obtained from a man younger than 30 with HIV. The CDR3 nucleotides are TGTGCCAGCAGCCCCGGACAGGGAAGGAGCAATCAGCCCCAGCATTTT. Its protein product is CASSPGQGRSNQPQHF. Supplemented by reference TRBV28 and TRBJ1-5, the full variable domain reads DVKVTQSSRYLVKRTGEKVFLECVQDMDHENMFWYRQDPGLGLRLIYFSYDVKMKEKGDIPEGYSVSREKKERFSLILESASTNQTSMYLCASSPGQGRSNQPQHFGDGTRLSIL.